Here is one T cell receptor (beta chain) with its context. Each donor was a healthy Caucasian individual from Russia, aged about 6 to 100. Total RNA amounts of at least 6 micrograms were extracted per sample. This sample was taken from a study of blood T cells in healthy people across ages. A second PCR, run for about 7 to 12 cycles, used a sample-barcoded 5' primer plus a J-beta primer mix. Via MiXCR, TCRdb re-called the 5' RACE reads, giving one row per CDR3 protein. The table records about 570,000 distinct CDR3 sequences, about 26% of them present only once. Germline CDR1 reads SGHRS; CDR2 reads YFSETQ. V lost 7 bases to trimming and J lost 3 bases, with 13 bases between them. The CDR3 has 14 amino acids.

This receptor was taken from a woman in her sixties or seventies in good health. This sequence joins TRBV5-1 and TRBJ2-2; no reliable D call. Source material: blood. The CDR3 spells CASSARPDTGELFF. CDR3 bases: TGCGCCAGCTCGGCTCGGCCCGACACCGGGGAGCTGTTTTTT.